This entry concerns a single T cell receptor (beta chain). Its antigen is undetermined. Looked up from germline, CDR1 is MNHEY and CDR2 is SMNVEV (reference sequence). J gave up 9 bases and V 3 bases, and 7 bases lay outside the gene matches. CDR3 length equals 13 residues. Assay: immunoSEQ multiplex PCR; the TCRdb copy retains only in-frame clones and omits some. The repertoire includes approximately 7,900 clones, around 78% of them detected once, and approximately 7% sits in the top ten. Patient tissue came from resections in Japan or China, 2014–2017. The source of the sample is a study of immune evolution from preneoplasia to lung adenocarcinoma. General observations from the study: Clonality was highest in normal lung, lower in later-stage lesions apparently. Top clone share appeared to fall from AAH through AIS, MIA, adenocarcinoma.

The source is a person between 65 and 80 years old with lung adenocarcinoma. The specimen was FFPE adjacent normal lung tissue. V gene TRBV27 combines with J gene TRBJ2-5, with 7 bases aligning to TRBD1. The CDR3 nucleotides are TGTGCCAGCAGTTTCGGGACAGAAGGGGCCCAGTACTTC. Translating it yields CASSFGTEGAQYF.